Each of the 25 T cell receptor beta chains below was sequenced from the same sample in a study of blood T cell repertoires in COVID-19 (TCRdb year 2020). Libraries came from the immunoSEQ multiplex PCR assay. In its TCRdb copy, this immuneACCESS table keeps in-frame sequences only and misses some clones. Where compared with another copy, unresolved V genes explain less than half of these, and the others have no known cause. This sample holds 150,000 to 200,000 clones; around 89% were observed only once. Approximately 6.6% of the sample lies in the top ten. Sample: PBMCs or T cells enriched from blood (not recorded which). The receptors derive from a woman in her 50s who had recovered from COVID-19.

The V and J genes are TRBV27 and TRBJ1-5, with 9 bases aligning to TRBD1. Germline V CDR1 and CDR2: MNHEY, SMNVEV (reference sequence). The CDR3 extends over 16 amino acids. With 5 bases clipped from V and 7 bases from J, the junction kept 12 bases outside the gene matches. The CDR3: CASSPWTGEGGQPQHF. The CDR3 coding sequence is TGTGCCAGCAGTCCATGGACAGGGGAGGGTGGCCAGCCCCAGCATTTT.

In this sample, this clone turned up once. In DNA form, the CDR3 reads TGCGCCATAGGTCAGGGTCCCGGCACTGAAGCTTTCTTT. Translated, it gives CAIGQGPGTEAFF. V is TRBV4-1 and J is TRBJ1-1; possible D gene TRBD1, 5 bases. The germline CDR1 and CDR2 sequences are MGHRA and YSYEKL. With 10 bases removed from V and 4 bases from J, the gap between germline ends came to 16 bases. The CDR3 loop spans 13 amino acids.

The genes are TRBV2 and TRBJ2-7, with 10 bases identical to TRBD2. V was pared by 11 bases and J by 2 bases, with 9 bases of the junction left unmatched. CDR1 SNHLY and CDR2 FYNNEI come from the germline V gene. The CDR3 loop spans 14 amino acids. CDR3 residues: CASKAGGAPYEQYF. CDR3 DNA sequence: TGTGCCTCCAAAGCGGGGGGGGCCCCCTACGAGCAGTACTTC.

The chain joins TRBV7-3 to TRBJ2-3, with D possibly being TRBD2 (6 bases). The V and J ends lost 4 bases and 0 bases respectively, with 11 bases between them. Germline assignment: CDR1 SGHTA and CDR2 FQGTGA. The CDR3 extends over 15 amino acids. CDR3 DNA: TGTGCCAGCAGCTCGGGACTGTCTAGCACAGATACGCAGTATTTT. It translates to CASSSGLSSTDTQYF. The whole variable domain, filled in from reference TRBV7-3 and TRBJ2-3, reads GAGVSQTPSNKVTEKGKYVELRCDPISGHTALYWYRQSLGQGPEFLIYFQGTGAADDSGLPNDRFFAVRPEGSVSTLKIQRTERGDSAVYLCASSSGLSSTDTQYFGPGTRLTVL.

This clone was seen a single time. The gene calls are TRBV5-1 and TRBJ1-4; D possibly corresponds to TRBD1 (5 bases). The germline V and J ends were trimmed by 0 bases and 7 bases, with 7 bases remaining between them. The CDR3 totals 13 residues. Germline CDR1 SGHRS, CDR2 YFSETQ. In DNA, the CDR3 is TGCGCCAGCAGCTTGGTGGGGGGTGAAAAACTGTTTTTT. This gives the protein CASSLVGGEKLFF.

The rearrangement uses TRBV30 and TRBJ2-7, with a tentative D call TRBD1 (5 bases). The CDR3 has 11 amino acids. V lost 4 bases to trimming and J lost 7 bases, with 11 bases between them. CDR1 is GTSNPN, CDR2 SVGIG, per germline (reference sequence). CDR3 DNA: TGTGCCTGGAAAGGGGTCAGGGAGCAGTACTTC. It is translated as CAWKGVREQYF. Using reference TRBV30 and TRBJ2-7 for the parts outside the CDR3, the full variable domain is SQTIHQWPATLVQPVGSPLSLECTVEGTSNPNLYWYRQAAGRGLQLLFYSVGIGQISSEVPQNLSASRPQDRQFILSSKKLLLSDSGFYLCAWKGVREQYFGPGTRLTVT.

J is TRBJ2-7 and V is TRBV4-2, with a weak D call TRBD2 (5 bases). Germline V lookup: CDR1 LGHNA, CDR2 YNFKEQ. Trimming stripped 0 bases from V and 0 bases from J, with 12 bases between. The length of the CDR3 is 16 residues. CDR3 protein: CASSQEKRLSSYEQYF. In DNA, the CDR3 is TGTGCCAGCAGCCAAGAGAAGCGGTTAAGCTCCTACGAGCAGTACTTC.

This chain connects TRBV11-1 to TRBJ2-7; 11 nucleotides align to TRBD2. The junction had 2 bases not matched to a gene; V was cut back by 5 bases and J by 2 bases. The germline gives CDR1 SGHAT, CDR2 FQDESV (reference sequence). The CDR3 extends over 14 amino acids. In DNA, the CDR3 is TGTGCCAGCAGCATTAGCGGGGGGGCCTACGAGCAGTACTTC. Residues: CASSISGGAYEQYF. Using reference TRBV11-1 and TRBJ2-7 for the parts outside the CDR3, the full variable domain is EAEVAQSPRYKITEKSQAVAFWCDPISGHATLYWYRQILGQGPELLVQFQDESVVDDSQLPKDRFSAERLKGVDSTLKIQPAELGDSAMYLCASSISGGAYEQYFGPGTRLTVT.

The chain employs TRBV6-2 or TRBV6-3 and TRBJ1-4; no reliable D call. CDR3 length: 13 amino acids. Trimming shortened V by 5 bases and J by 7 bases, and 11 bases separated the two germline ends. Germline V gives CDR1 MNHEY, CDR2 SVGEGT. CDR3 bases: TGTGCCAGCAGTGGCCCGGGAGGTGAAAAACTGTTTTTT. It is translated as CASSGPGGEKLFF.

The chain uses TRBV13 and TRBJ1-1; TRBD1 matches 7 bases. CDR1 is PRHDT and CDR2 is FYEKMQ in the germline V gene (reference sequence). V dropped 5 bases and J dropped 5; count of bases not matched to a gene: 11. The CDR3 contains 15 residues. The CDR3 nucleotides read TGTGCCAGCAGCACCTTGGGACAGTCAGGAACTGAAGCTTTCTTT. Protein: CASSTLGQSGTEAFF.

CDR3 DNA: TGTGCCAGCAGGGGACTAGCTTCTAATGAGCAGTTCTTC. Its protein is CASRGLASNEQFF. This sequence joins TRBV12-3 or TRBV12-4 and TRBJ2-1; 9 bases align to TRBD2. V was clipped by 6 bases and J by 7 bases; unmatched bases: 4. CDR3 size: 13 residues.

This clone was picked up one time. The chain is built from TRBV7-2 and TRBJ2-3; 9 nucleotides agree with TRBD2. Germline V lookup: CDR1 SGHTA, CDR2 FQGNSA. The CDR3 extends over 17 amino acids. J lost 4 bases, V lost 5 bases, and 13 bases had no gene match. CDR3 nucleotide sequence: TGTGCCAGCAGCCGCACCGTTAGCGGGGGCCCTTCAGATACGCAGTATTTT. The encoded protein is CASSRTVSGGPSDTQYF. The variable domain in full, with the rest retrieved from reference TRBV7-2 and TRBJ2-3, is GAGVSQSPSNKVTEKGKDVELRCDPISGHTALYWYRQSLGQGLEFLIYFQGNSAPDKSGLPSDRFSAERTGGSVSTLTIQRTQQEDSAVYLCASSRTVSGGPSDTQYFGPGTRLTVL.

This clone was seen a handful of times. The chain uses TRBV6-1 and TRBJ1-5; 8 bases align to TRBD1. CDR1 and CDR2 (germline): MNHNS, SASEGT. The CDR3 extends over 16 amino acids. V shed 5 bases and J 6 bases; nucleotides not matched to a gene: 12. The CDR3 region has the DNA TGTGCCAGCAGTCAAGGAGCGCAGGGGGCGGGTCAGCCCCAGCATTTT. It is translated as CASSQGAQGAGQPQHF.

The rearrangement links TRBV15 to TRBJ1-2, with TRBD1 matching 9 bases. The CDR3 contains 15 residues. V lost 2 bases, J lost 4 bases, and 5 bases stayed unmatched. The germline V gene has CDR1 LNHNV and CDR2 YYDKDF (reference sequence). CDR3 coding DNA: TGTGCCACCAGCAGAAGGACAGGGGAGAGCTATGGCTACACCTTC. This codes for CATSRRTGESYGYTF.

Written as DNA, the CDR3 is TGTGCCAGCAGTGCAACTAGCGGGGGGATAGGAGATACGCAGTATTTT. Its translation is CASSATSGGIGDTQYF. The V and J genes are TRBV27 and TRBJ2-3, with 12 nucleotides matching TRBD2. V lost 5 bases to trimming and J lost 5 bases; unmatched junction nucleotides: 8. The CDR3 consists of 16 residues. Per the germline V gene, CDR1 is MNHEY and CDR2 is SMNVEV (reference sequence).

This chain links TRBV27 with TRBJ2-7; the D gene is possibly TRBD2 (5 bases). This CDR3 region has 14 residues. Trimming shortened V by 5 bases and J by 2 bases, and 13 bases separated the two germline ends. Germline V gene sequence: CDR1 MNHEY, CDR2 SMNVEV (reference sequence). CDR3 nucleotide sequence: TGTGCCAGCAGTCCGTCCGGGGTGGCCTACGAGCAGTACTTC. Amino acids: CASSPSGVAYEQYF.

In nucleotides, the CDR3 is TGTGCCAGCAGCTTAGAGGCCCAGGTGAATGGCTACACCTTC. This sequence encodes CASSLEAQVNGYTF. The V and J genes are TRBV7-9 and TRBJ1-2; D not resolved. Germline-derived CDR1 and CDR2 are SEHNR and FQNEAQ (reference sequence). Trimming pared 1 base from V and 6 bases from J, leaving 12 bases between. This CDR3 has 14 residues.

CDR3 in amino acids: CASSHSLLEGDRMNTEAFF. CDR3 coding DNA: TGTGCCAGCAGCCACTCCCTGCTCGAAGGGGACAGAATGAACACTGAAGCTTTCTTT. The chain uses TRBV3-1 (or the pseudogene TRBV3-2) and TRBJ1-1, with 7 bases matching TRBD1. Trimming removed 3 bases from V and 0 bases from J; junction bases left unmatched: 16. This CDR3 is 19 amino acids long. Germline V gene sequence: CDR1 LGHDT, CDR2 YNNKEL (reference sequence).

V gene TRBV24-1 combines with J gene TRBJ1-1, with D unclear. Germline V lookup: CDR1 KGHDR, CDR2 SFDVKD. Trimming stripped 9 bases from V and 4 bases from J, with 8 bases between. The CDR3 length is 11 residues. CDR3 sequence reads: CATRRGTEAFF. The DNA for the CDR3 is TGTGCCACCCGTCGCGGCACTGAAGCTTTCTTT.

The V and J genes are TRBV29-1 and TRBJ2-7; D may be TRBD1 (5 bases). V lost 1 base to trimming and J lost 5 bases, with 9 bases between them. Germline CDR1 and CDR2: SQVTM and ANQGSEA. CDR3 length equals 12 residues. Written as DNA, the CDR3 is TGCAGCGTTGAAGGGCAGGGAAACGAGCAGTACTTC. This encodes CSVEGQGNEQYF.

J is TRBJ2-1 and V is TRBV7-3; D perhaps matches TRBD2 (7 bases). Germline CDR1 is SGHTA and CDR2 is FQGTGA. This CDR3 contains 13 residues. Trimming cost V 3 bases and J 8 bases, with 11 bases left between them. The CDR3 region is CASSFRGGYEQFF. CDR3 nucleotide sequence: TGTGCCAGCAGCTTCCGCGGGGGCTATGAGCAGTTCTTC.

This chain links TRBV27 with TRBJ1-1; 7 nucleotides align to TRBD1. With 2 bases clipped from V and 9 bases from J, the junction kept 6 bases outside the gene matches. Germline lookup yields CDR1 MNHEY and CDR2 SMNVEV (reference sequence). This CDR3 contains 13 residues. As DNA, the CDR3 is TGTGCCAGCAGTTTACAGGGGGACTCCCAAGCTTTCTTT. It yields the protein CASSLQGDSQAFF.

CDR3 amino acids: CASSQAGGIFEAFF. CDR3 DNA: TGCGCCAGCAGCCAAGCAGGGGGGATTTTTGAAGCTTTCTTT. V is TRBV4-3 and J is TRBJ1-1; 7 positions match TRBD1. This CDR3 region has 14 residues. The V and J ends lost 1 base and 7 bases, in that order; junction bases with no gene match: 6. CDR1 is LGHNA and CDR2 is YSLEER in the germline V gene.

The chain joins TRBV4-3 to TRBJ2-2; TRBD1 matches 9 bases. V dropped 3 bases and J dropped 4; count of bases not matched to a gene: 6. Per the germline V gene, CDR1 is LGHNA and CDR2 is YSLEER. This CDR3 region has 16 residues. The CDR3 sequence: CASSQGTGWATGELFF. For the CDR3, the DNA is TGCGCCAGCAGCCAGGGGACAGGGTGGGCCACCGGGGAGCTGTTTTTT.

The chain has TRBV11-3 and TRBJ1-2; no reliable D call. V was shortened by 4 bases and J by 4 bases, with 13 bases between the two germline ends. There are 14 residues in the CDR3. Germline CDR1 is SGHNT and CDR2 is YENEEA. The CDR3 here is CASSSRGVSYGYTF. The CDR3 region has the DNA TGTGCCAGCAGCTCCCGAGGAGTCAGCTATGGCTACACCTTC.